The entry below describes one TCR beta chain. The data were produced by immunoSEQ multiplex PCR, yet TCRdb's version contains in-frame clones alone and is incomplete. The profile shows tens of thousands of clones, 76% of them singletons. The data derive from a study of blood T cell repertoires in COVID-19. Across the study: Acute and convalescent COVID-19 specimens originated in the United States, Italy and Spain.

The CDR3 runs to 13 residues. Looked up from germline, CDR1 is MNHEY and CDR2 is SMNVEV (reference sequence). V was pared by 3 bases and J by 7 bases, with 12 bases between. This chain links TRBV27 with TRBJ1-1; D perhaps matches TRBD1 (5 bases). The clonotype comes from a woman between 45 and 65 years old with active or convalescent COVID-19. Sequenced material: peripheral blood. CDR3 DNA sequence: TGTGCCAGCAGTTTTAAGGTGGGGCTTGAAGCTTTCTTT. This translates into CASSFKVGLEAFF.